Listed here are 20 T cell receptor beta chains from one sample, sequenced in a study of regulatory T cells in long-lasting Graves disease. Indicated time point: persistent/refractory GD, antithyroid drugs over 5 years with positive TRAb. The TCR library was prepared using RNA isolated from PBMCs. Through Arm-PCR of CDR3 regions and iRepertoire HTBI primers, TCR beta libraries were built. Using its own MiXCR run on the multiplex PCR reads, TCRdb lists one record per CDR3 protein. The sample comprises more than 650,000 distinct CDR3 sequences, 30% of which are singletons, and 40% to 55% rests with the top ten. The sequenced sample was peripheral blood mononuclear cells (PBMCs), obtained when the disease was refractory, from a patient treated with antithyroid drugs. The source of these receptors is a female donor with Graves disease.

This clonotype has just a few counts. The CDR3 sequence: CASSPRSGQGNEKLFF. CDR3 nucleotides: TGTGCCAGCAGCCCCCGATCCGGGCAGGGTAATGAAAAACTGTTTTTT. The gene calls are TRBV9 and TRBJ1-4; weak D call: TRBD1 (5 bases). The CDR3 totals 16 residues. Trimming removed 4 bases from V and 4 bases from J, with 17 bases in between. CDR1 is SGDLS, CDR2 YYNGEE, per germline.

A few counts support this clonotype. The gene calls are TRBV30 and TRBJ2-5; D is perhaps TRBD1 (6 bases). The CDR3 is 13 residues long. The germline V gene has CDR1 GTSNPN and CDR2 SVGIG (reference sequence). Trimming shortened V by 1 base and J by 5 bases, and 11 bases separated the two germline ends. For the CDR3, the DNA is TGTGCCTGGAGTGAAGCTAGGGGGGAGACCCAGTACTTC. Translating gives CAWSEARGETQYF.

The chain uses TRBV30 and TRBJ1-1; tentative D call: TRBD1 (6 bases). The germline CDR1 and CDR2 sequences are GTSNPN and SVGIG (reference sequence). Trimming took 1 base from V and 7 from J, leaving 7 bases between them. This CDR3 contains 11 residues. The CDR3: CAWSGTVEAFF. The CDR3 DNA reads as TGTGCCTGGAGTGGGACAGTTGAAGCTTTCTTT.

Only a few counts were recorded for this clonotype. The CDR3 DNA reads TGCAGTGCCCCCTTACAGGGGGAAAGGGCTGAAGCTTTCTTT. Its protein product is CSAPLQGERAEAFF. The chain is built from TRBV20-1 and TRBJ1-1; 8 bases align to TRBD1. V shed 6 bases and J 6 bases; nucleotides not matched to a gene: 12. Germline V gene sequence: CDR1 DFQATT, CDR2 SNEGSKA (reference sequence). The CDR3 totals 14 residues.

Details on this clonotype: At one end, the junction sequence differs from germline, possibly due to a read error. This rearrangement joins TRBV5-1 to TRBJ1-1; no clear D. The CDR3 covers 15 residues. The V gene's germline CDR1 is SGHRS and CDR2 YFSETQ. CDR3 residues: CASGFPTLQNTEAFF. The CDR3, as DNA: TGCGCCAGCGGCTTCCCCACCTTACAGAACACTGAAGCTTTCTTT.

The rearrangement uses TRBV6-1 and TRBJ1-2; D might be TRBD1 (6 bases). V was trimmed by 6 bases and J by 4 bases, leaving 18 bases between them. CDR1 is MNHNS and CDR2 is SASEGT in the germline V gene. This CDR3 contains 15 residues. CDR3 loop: CASSPSPGQIYGYTF. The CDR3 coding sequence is TGTGCCAGCAGCCCATCCCCGGGACAAATCTATGGCTACACCTTC.

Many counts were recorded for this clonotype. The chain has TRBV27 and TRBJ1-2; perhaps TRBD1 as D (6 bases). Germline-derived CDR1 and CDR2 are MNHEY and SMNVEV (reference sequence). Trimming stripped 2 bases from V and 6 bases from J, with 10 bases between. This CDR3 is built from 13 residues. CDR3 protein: CASSLVQGDGYTF. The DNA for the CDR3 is TGTGCCAGCAGTTTAGTACAGGGAGATGGCTACACCTTC.

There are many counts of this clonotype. This CDR3 reads CATTPGQGTVLAKNIQYF. In DNA, the CDR3 is TGTGCCACCACACCGGGACAGGGGACCGTCCTAGCCAAAAACATTCAGTACTTC. This chain links TRBV2 with TRBJ2-4, with 10 bases lining up with TRBD1. CDR1 is SNHLY, CDR2 FYNNEI, per germline. The J segment lost 0 bases and the V segment lost 10 bases, leaving 15 bases of the junction unmatched. The CDR3 has 18 amino acids.

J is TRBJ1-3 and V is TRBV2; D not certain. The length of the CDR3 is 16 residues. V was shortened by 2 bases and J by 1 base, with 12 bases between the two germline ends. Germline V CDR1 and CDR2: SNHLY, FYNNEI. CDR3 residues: CASSETRFGSGNTIYF. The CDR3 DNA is TGTGCCAGCAGTGAAACCCGGTTCGGTTCTGGAAACACCATATATTTT.

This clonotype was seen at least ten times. CDR3 residues: CASSESGVVDSPLHF. The CDR3 region has the DNA TGTGCCAGCAGTGAATCGGGTGTGGTGGATTCACCCCTCCACTTT. The genes are TRBV2 and TRBJ1-6, with unresolved D. The length of the CDR3 is 15 residues. With 2 bases removed from V and 8 bases from J, the gap between germline ends came to 13 bases. Germline-derived CDR1 and CDR2 are SNHLY and FYNNEI. Full variable domain (missing parts from reference TRBV2 and TRBJ1-6): EPEVTQTPSHQVTQMGQEVILRCVPISNHLYFYWYRQILGQKVEFLVSFYNNEISEKSEIFDDQFSVERPDGSNFTLKIRSTKLEDSAMYFCASSESGVVDSPLHFGNGTRLTVT.

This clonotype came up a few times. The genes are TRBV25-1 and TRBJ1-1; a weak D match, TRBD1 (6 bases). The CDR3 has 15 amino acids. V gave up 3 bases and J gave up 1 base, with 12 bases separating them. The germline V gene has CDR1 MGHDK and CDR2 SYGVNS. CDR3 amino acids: CASSDSGAPNTEAFF. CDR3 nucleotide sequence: TGTGCCAGCAGTGACTCAGGGGCCCCGAACACTGAAGCTTTCTTT.

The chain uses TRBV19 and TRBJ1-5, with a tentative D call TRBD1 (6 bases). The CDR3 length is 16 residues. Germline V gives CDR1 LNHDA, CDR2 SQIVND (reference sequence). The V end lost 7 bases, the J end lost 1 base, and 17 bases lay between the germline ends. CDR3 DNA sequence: TGTGCCAGTAAATCTAGGGGGGACAACAGCAATCAGCCCCAGCATTTT. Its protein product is CASKSRGDNSNQPQHF.

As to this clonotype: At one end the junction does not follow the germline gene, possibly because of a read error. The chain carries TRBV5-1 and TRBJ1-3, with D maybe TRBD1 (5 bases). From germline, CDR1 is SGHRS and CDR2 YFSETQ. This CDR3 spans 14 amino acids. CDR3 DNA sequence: TGCGCCAGCAGCTTGGATGGGGCTGGAAACACCGTATATTTT. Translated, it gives CASSLDGAGNTVYF.

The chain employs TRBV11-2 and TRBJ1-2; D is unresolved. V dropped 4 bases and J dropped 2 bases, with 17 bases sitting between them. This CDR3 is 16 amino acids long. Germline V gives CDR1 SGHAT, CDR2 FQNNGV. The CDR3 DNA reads TGTGCCAGCAGCTCCTTCACCCAAGACGGGAACTATGGCTACACCTTC. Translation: CASSSFTQDGNYGYTF.

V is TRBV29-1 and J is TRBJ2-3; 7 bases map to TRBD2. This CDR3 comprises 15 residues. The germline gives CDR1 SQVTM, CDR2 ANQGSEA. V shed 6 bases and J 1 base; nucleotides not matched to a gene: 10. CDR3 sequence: CSVRGGSRGTDTQYF. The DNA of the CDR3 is TGCAGCGTGAGGGGCGGGAGTCGAGGCACAGATACGCAGTATTTT.

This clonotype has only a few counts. This chain's CDR3 is CASSVGLADEAFF. CDR3 coding DNA: TGTGCCAGCAGCGTAGGATTAGCAGATGAAGCTTTCTTT. This chain joins TRBV9 and TRBJ1-1; unclear D gene. CDR1 is SGDLS, CDR2 YYNGEE, per germline. The V end lost 0 bases, the J end lost 7 bases, and 10 bases lay between the germline ends. This CDR3 region has 13 residues.

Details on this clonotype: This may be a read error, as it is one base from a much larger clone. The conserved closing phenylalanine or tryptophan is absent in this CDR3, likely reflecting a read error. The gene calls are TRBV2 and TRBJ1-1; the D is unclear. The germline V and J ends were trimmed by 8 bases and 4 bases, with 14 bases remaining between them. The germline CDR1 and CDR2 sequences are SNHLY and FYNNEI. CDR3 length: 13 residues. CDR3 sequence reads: CASYYGPSTEAFL. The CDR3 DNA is TGTGCCAGCTATTACGGTCCCAGCACTGAAGCTTTCCTT.

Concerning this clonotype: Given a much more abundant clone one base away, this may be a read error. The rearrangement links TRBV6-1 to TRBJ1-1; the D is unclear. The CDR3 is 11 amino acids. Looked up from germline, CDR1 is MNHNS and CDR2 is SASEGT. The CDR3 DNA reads TGTGCCAGCAAAATGAACACTGAAGCTTCCTTT. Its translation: CASKMNTEASF.

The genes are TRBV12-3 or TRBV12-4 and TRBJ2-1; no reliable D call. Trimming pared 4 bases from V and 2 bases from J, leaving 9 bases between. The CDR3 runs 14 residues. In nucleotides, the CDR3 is TGTGCCAGCAGTTCCAGTTCGACCTACAATGAGCAGTTCTTC. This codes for CASSSSSTYNEQFF.

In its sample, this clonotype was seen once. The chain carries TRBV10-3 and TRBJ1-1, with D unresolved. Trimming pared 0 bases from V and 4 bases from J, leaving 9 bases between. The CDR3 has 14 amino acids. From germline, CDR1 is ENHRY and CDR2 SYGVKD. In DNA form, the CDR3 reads TGTGCCATCAGTGAGTCTGGGGTTGGCACTGAAGCTTTCTTT. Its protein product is CAISESGVGTEAFF.